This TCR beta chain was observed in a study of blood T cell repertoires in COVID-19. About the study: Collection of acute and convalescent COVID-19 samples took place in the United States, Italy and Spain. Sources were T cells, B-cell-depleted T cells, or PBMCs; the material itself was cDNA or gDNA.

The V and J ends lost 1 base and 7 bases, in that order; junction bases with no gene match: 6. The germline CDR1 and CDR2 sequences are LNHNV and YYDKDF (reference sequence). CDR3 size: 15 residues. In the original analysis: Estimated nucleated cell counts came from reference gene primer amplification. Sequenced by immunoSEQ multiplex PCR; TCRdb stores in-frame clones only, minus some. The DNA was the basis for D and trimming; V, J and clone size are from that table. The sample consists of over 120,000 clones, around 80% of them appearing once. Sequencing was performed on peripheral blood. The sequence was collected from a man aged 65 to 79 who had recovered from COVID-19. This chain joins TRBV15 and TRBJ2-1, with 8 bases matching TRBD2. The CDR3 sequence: CATSRVGRATNEQFF. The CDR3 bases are TGTGCCACCAGCAGAGTCGGGAGGGCCACAAATGAGCAGTTCTTC.